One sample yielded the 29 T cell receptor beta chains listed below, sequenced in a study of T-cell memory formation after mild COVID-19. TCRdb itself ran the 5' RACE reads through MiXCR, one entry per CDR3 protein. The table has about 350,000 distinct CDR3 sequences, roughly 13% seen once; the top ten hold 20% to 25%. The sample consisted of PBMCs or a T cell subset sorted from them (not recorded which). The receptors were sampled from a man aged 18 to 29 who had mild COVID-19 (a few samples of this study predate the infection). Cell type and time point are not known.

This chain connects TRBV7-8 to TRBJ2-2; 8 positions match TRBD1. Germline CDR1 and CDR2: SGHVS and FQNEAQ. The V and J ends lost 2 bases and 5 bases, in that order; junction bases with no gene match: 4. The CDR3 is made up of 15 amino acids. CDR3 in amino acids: CASSLTTGGTGELFF. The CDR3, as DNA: TGTGCCAGCAGCTTAACTACAGGGGGGACCGGGGAGCTGTTTTTT.

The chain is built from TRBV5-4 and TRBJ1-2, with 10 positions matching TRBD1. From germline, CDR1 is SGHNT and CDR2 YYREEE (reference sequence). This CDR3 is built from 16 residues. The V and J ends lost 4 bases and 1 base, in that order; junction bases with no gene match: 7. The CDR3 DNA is TGTGCCAGCAGCCCCGGACAGGGGGGACTTAACTATGGCTACACCTTC. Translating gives CASSPGQGGLNYGYTF. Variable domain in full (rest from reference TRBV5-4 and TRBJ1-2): ETGVTQSPTHLIKTRGQQVTLRCSSQSGHNTVSWYQQALGQGPQFIFQYYREEENGRGNFPPRFSGLQFPNYSSELNVNALELDDSALYLCASSPGQGGLNYGYTFGSGTRLTVV.

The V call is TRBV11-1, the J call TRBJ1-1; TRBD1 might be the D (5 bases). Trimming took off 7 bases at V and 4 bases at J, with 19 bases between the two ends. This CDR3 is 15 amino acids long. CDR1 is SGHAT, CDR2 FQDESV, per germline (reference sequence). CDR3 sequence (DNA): TGTGCCAGCACCCCCGGAGGCAGGGTGCTCACTGAAGCTTTCTTT. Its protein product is CASTPGGRVLTEAFF. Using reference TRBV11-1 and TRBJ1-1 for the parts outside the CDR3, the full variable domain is EAEVAQSPRYKITEKSQAVAFWCDPISGHATLYWYRQILGQGPELLVQFQDESVVDDSQLPKDRFSAERLKGVDSTLKIQPAELGDSAMYLCASTPGGRVLTEAFFGQGTRLTVV.

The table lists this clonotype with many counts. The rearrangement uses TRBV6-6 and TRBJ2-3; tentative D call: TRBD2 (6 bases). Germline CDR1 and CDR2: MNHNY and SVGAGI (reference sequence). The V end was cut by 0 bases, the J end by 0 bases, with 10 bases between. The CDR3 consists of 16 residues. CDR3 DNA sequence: TGTGCCAGCAGTTACTCGGCTAGCGTGAGCACAGATACGCAGTATTTT. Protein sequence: CASSYSASVSTDTQYF.

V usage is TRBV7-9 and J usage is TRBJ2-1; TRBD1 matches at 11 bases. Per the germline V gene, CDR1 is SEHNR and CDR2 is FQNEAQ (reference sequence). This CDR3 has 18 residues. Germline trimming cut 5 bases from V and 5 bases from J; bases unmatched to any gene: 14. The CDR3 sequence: CASSAREGTGGGNNEQFF. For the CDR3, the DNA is TGTGCCAGCAGCGCAAGAGAAGGGACAGGGGGTGGAAACAATGAGCAGTTCTTC.

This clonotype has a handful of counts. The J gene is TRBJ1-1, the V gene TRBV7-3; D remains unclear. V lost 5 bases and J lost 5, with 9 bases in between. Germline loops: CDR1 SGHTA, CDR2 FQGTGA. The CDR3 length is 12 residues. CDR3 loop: CASSDSRTEAFF. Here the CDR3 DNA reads TGTGCCAGCAGCGATAGCCGGACTGAAGCTTTCTTT.

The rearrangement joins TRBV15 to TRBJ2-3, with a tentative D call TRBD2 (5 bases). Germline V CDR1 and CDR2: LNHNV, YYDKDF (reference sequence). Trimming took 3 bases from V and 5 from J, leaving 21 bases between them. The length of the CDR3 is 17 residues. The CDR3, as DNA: TGTGCCACCAGCAGTGTAGATGTTGCGGCCGGACTAGATACGCAGTATTTT. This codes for CATSSVDVAAGLDTQYF. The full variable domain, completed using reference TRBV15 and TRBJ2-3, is DAMVIQNPRYQVTQFGKPVTLSCSQTLNHNVMYWYQQKSSQAPKLLFHYYDKDFNNEADTPDNFQSRRPNTSFCFLDIRSPGLGDTAMYLCATSSVDVAAGLDTQYFGPGTRLTVL.

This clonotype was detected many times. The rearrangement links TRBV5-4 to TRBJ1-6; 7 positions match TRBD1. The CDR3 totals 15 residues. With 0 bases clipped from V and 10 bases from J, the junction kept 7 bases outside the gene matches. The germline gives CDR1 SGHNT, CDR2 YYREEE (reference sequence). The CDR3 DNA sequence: TGTGCCAGCAGCTTGGACAGGGGAGTACGCTCACCCCTCCACTTT. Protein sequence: CASSLDRGVRSPLHF.

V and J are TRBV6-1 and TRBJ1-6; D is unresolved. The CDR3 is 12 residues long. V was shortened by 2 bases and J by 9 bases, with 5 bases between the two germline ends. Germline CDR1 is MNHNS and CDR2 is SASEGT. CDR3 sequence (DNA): TGTGCCAGCAGTGAATTGGCTTCACCCCTCCACTTT. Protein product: CASSELASPLHF.

The CDR3 protein is CSARLRGFLDTQYF. CDR3 DNA sequence: TGCAGTGCTAGACTGCGGGGGTTCTTGGATACGCAGTATTTT. The gene calls are TRBV20-1 and TRBJ2-3; TRBD2 agrees at 7 bases. The V gene end was trimmed by 2 bases and the J gene end by 6 bases; junction bases not matched to a gene: 8. The CDR3 contains 14 residues. Germline values: CDR1 DFQATT, CDR2 SNEGSKA (reference sequence).

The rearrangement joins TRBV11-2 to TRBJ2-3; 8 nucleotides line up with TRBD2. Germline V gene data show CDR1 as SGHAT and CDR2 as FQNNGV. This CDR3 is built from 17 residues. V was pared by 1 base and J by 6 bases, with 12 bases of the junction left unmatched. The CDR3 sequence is CASSLGIHERGRDTQYF. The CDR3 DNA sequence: TGTGCCAGCAGCTTAGGCATTCATGAGCGGGGGAGGGATACGCAGTATTTT.

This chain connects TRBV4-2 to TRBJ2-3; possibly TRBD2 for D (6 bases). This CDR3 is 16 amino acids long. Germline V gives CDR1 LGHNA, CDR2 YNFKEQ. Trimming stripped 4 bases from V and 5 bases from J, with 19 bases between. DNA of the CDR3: TGTGCCAGCAGCCGAGAAGGGGAGACTAGGAAAGATACGCAGTATTTT. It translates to CASSREGETRKDTQYF.

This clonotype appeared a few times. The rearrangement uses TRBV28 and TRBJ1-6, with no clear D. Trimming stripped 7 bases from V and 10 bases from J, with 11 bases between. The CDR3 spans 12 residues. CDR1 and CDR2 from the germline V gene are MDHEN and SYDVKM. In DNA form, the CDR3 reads TGTGCCAGCACCGACTCCGGATCACCCCTCCACTTT. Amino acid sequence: CASTDSGSPLHF.

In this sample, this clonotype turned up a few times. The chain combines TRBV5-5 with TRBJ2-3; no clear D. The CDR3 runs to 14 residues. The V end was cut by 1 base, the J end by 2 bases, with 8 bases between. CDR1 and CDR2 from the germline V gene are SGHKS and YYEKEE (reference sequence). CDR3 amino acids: CASSLRPNTDTQYF. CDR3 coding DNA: TGTGCCAGCAGCTTGCGGCCGAACACAGATACGCAGTATTTT.

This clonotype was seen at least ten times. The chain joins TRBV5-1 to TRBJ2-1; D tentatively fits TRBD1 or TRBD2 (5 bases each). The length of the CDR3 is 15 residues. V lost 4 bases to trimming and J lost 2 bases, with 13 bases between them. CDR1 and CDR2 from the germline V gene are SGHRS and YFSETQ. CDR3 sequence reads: CASSLEGSPYNEQFF. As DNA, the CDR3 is TGCGCCAGCAGCCTCGAGGGGTCCCCCTACAATGAGCAGTTCTTC.

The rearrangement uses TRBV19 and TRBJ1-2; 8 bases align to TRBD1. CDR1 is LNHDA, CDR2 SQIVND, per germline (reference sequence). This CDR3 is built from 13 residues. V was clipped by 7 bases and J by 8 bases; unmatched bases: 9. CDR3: CASTEDRVYGYTF. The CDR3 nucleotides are TGTGCCAGTACCGAGGACAGGGTTTACGGCTACACCTTC.

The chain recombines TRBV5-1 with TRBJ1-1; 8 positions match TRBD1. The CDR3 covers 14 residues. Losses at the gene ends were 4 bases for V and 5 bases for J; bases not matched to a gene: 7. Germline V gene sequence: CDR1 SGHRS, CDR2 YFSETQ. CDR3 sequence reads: CASSRHRGETEAFF. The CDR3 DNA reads TGCGCCAGCAGCCGTCACAGGGGGGAGACTGAAGCTTTCTTT.

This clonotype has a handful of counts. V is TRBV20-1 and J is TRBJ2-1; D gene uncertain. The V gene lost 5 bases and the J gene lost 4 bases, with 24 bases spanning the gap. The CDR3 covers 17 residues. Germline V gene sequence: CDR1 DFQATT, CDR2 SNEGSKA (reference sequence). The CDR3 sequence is CSAPRVWVGEGYNEQFF. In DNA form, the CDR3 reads TGCAGTGCTCCCCGGGTCTGGGTGGGTGAAGGATACAATGAGCAGTTCTTC.

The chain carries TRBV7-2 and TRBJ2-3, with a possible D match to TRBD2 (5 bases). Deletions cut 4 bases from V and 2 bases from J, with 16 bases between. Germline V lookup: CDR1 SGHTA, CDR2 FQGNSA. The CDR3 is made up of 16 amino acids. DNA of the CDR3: TGTGCCAGCAGCTACCAGGACTGGAGAAACACAGATACGCAGTATTTT. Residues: CASSYQDWRNTDTQYF. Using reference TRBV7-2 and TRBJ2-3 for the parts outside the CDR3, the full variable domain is GAGVSQSPSNKVTEKGKDVELRCDPISGHTALYWYRQSLGQGLEFLIYFQGNSAPDKSGLPSDRFSAERTGGSVSTLTIQRTQQEDSAVYLCASSYQDWRNTDTQYFGPGTRLTVL.

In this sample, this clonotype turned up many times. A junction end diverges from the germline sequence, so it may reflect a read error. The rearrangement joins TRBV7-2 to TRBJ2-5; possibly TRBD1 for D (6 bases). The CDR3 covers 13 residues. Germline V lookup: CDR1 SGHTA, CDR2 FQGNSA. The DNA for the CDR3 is TGTGCCAGCAGTTTAGGCAGGGGTGAGACCCAGTACTTC. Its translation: CASSLGRGETQYF.

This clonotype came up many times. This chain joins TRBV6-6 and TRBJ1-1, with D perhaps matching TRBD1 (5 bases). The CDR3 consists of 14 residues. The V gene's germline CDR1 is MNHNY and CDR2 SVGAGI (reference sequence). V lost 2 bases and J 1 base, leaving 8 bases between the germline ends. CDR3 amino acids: CASSYRGANTEAFF. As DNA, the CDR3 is TGTGCCAGCAGTTACAGGGGCGCGAACACTGAAGCTTTCTTT.

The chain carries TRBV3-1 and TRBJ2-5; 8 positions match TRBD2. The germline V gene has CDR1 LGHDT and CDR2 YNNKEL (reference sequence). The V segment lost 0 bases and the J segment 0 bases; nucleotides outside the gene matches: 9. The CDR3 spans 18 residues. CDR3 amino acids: CASSQDLVGGGYQETQYF. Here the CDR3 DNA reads TGTGCCAGCAGCCAAGATCTGGTTGGCGGGGGGTACCAAGAGACCCAGTACTTC.

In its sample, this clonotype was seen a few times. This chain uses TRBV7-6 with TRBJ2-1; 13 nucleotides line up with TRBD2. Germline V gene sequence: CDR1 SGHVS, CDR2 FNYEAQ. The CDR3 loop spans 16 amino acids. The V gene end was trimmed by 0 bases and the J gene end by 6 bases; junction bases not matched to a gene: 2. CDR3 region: CASSLALAGGPNEQFF. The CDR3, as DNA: TGTGCCAGCAGCTTAGCACTAGCGGGGGGGCCCAATGAGCAGTTCTTC.

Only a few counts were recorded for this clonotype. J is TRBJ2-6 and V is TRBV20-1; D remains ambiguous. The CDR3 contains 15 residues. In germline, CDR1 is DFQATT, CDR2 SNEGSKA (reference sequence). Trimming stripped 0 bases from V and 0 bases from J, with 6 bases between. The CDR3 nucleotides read TGCAGTGCTAGAGAATTGCACTCTGGGGCCAACGTCCTGACTTTC. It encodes CSARELHSGANVLTF.

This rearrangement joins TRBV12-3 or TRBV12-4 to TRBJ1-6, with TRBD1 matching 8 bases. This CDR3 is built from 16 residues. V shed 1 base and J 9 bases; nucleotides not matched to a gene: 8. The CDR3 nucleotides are TGTGCCAGCAGTTTAGTACATGGCAGGGGGCTTTCACCCCTCCACTTT. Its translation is CASSLVHGRGLSPLHF.

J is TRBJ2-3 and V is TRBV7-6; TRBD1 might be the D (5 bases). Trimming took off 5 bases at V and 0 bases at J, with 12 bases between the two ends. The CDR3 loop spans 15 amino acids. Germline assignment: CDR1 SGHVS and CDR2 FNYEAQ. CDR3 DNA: TGTGCCAGCAGCCGAAGCAGGGTTAGCACAGATACGCAGTATTTT. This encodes CASSRSRVSTDTQYF.

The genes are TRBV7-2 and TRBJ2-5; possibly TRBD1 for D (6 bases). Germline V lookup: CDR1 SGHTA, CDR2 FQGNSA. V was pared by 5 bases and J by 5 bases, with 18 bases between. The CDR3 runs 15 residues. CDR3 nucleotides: TGTGCCAGCAGCCAAATGACCGGGACATCGGAGACCCAGTACTTC. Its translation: CASSQMTGTSETQYF.

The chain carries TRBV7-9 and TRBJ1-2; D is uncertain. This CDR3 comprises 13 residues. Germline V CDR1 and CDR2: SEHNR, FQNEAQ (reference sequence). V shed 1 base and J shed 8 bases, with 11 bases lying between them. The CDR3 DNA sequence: TGTGCCAGCAGCTTAGGCGCGATCGGAGGCTACACCTTC. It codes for CASSLGAIGGYTF.

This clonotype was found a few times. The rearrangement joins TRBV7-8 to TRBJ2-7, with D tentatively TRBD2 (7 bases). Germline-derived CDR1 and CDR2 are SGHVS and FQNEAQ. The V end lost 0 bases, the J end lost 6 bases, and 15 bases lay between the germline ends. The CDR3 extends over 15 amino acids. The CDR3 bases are TGTGCCAGCAGCTTAGCGGAGGGGGGGGGGCCCGAGCAGTACGTC. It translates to CASSLAEGGGPEQYV.